These T cell receptor beta chains were read from a single sample in a study of T cells in Graves' hyperthyroidism and ophthalmopathy. TCRdb re-called the multiplex PCR reads through MiXCR, storing one row per CDR3 protein. The sample holds over 700,000 distinct CDR3 sequences, approximately 36% seen once. Sequenced input: blood. All receptors derive from a woman aged 40-49 years with Graves' hyperthyroidism. CDR3s include the opening cysteine and the closing phenylalanine or tryptophan. D genes are given only for firm matches. The listing skips clone size in some rows; elsewhere it reads once, few, many or a size class.

V	size	D	J	CDR3	DNA
TRBV10-3	many	NA	TRBJ2-5	CAISEGPGKETQYF	TGTGCCATCAGTGAGGGCCCCGGAAAGGAGACCCAGTACTTC
TRBV29-1	many	NA	TRBJ2-2	CSAPLGTGELFF	TGCAGCGCCCCTCTAGGCACCGGGGAGCTGTTTTTT
TRBV29-1	NA	NA	TRBJ2-3	CSVVLNTDTQYF	TGCAGCGTTGTACTCAACACAGATACGCAGTATTTT
TRBV28	NA	TRBD1	TRBJ1-2	CASNLPGQGGYGYTF	TGTGCATCCAACCTTCCGGGACAGGGAGGCTATGGCTACACCTTC
TRBV9	NA	TRBD1	TRBJ2-1	CASSLRQGSNEQFF	TGTGCCAGCAGCCTCAGACAGGGGTCCAATGAGCAGTTCTTC
TRBV5-4	NA	TRBD1	TRBJ2-7	CASSPGQGRTYEQYF	TGTGCCAGCAGCCCTGGACAGGGGCGGACCTACGAGCAGTACTTC
TRBV12-3/TRBV12-4	NA	NA	TRBJ1-5	CASDEGERVGQPQHF	TGTGCCAGCGATGAAGGGGAGAGAGTCGGGCAGCCCCAGCATTTT
TRBV7-9	NA	NA	TRBJ1-5	CASSLGAPDQPQHF	TGTGCCAGCTCACTAGGGGCCCCCGACCAGCCCCAGCATTTT
TRBV11-2	NA	TRBD2	TRBJ2-5	CASSSPLLAGAKGTQYF	TGTGCCAGCAGCAGCCCTCTCCTAGCGGGGGCAAAAGGGACCCAGTACTTC
TRBV20-1	many	NA	TRBJ2-7	CSARARTASSEQYF	TGCAGTGCTAGAGCCCGGACCGCTTCGTCCGAGCAGTACTTC
TRBV6-2/TRBV6-3	few	TRBD1	TRBJ2-7	CASSVRQGTSSYEQYF	TGTGCCAGCAGTGTACGACAGGGGACAAGCTCCTACGAGCAGTACTTC
TRBV4-1	few	NA	TRBJ2-2	CASSQVGRGRTGELFF	TGCGCCAGCAGCCAAGTCGGGAGGGGGCGCACCGGGGAGCTGTTTTTT
TRBV2	NA	TRBD2	TRBJ2-2	CASRGGVANTGELFF	TGTGCCTCCCGCGGGGGTGTCGCGAACACCGGGGAGCTGTTTTTT
TRBV19	few	TRBD1	TRBJ1-1	CASTRQGYTEAFF	TGTGCCAGTACCAGACAGGGTTACACTGAAGCTTTCTTT
TRBV2	many	NA	TRBJ2-5	CASSVSYSQETQYF	TGTGCCAGCAGTGTTTCTTACAGCCAAGAGACCCAGTACTTC
TRBV11-2	NA	NA	TRBJ1-6	CASSPGFVLQGNSPLHF	TGTGCCAGCTCACCTGGCTTCGTGCTACAGGGCAATTCACCCCTCCACTTT
TRBV28	NA	NA	TRBJ1-5	CASSPGFQRQPQHF	TGTGCCAGCAGCCCAGGGTTTCAGCGGCAGCCCCAGCATTTT
TRBV7-2	many	NA	TRBJ2-5	CASSLRRDQSETQYF	TGTGCCAGCAGCTTACGGCGGGATCAGTCAGAGACCCAGTACTTC
TRBV20-1	many	TRBD2	TRBJ2-2	CSADAGDDTGELFF	TGCAGTGCTGATGCGGGAGACGATACCGGGGAGCTGTTTTTT
TRBV9	many	TRBD1	TRBJ1-1	CASSVGGQGRTEAFF	TGTGCCAGCAGCGTAGGAGGACAGGGCAGGACTGAAGCTTTCTTT
TRBV20-1	NA	NA	TRBJ2-2	CSARGLWDTGELFF	TGCAGTGCCAGAGGCTTGTGGGACACCGGGGAGCTGTTTTTT
TRBV27	few	NA	TRBJ1-4	CASSWMTNEKLFF	TGTGCCAGCAGTTGGATGACTAATGAAAAACTGTTTTTT
TRBV2	once	NA	TRBJ2-2	CASSPGGSTDTGELFF	TGTGCCAGCTCACCTGGGGGCTCGACGGACACCGGGGAGCTGTTTTTT
TRBV15	NA	TRBD1	TRBJ2-1	CATSRVRGFRNEQFF	TGTGCCACCAGCAGAGTCAGGGGGTTTCGGAATGAGCAGTTCTTC
TRBV5-1	many	TRBD1	TRBJ1-2	CASSPNGQGMTGYGYTF	TGCGCCAGCAGCCCGAACGGACAGGGAATGACCGGCTATGGCTACACCTTC
TRBV5-8	NA	NA	TRBJ2-7	CASSLFAAFTYEQYF	TGTGCCAGCAGCTTGTTCGCAGCCTTCACCTACGAGCAGTACTTC
TRBV6-5	NA	NA	TRBJ2-7	CASRDGSGGGDEQYF	TGTGCCAGCAGGGATGGTTCCGGGGGCGGAGACGAGCAGTACTTC
TRBV20-1	NA	TRBD1	TRBJ2-7	CSGATKDRGAYEQYF	TGCAGTGGGGCAACAAAGGACAGGGGGGCCTACGAGCAGTACTTC
TRBV10-1	NA	NA	TRBJ2-5	CASSGAGVQETQYF	TGCGCCAGCAGTGGGGCAGGGGTACAAGAGACCCAGTACTTC
TRBV2	many	TRBD2	TRBJ2-5	CASIGRAGEGETQYF	TGTGCCAGCATAGGACGGGCGGGAGAGGGAGAGACCCAGTACTTC
TRBV10-2	many	NA	TRBJ2-6	CASSEQLSGANVLTF	TGCGCCAGCAGTGAGCAGCTATCTGGGGCCAACGTCCTGACTTTC
TRBV6-1	NA	TRBD1	TRBJ1-5	CATHRDSLHSNQPQHF	TGTGCCACGCACCGGGACAGTCTGCATAGCAATCAGCCCCAGCATTTT
TRBV7-2	once	NA	TRBJ2-7	CASSLAGVGRYEQYF	TGTGCCAGCAGCTTAGCGGGCGTGGGGAGATACGAGCAGTACTTC
TRBV11-1	few	TRBD1	TRBJ1-1	CASSKGQGAGTEAFF	TGTGCCAGCAGCAAAGGACAGGGGGCAGGTACTGAAGCTTTCTTT
TRBV7-2	few	NA	TRBJ2-5	CASTLIPQARETQYF	TGTGCCAGCACTCTAATCCCACAGGCTCGGGAGACCCAGTACTTC
TRBV7-8	few	NA	TRBJ1-4	CASSWSGGTNEKLFF	TGTGCCAGCAGCTGGTCGGGGGGCACTAATGAAAAACTGTTTTTT
TRBV3-1	NA	NA	TRBJ2-5	CASSQATDQETQYF	TGTGCCAGCAGCCAAGCGACCGATCAAGAGACCCAGTACTTC
TRBV4-3	many	TRBD1	TRBJ1-1	CASSQLDRGTEAFF	TGCGCCAGCAGCCAGCTAGACAGGGGCACTGAAGCTTTCTTT
TRBV6-5	few	NA	TRBJ1-5	CASSVADSNQPQHF	TGTGCCAGCAGCGTCGCCGACAGTAATCAGCCCCAGCATTTT
TRBV12-3/TRBV12-4	many	NA	TRBJ1-4	CASTLGQGEKLFF	TGTGCCAGCACCCTCGGGCAGGGCGAAAAACTGTTTTTT
TRBV12-3/TRBV12-4	many	NA	TRBJ1-2	CASSLAGSGYTF	TGTGCCAGCAGTTTAGCGGGGTCGGGCTACACCTTC
TRBV7-2	NA	TRBD1	TRBJ1-2	CASSERGTATNYGYTF	TGTGCCAGCAGTGAAAGGGGGACAGCCACTAACTATGGCTACACCTTC
TRBV7-2	NA	NA	TRBJ1-2	CASSLRGAYDYGYTF	TGTGCCAGCAGCTTACGGGGAGCCTATGACTATGGCTACACCTTC
TRBV7-8	many	NA	TRBJ2-7	CASSSTEFYEQYF	TGTGCCAGCAGCTCCACGGAGTTTTACGAGCAGTACTTC
TRBV14	NA	NA	TRBJ1-6	CASSAGRTDNSPLHF	TGTGCCAGCTCAGCGGGACGGACAGATAATTCACCCCTCCACTTT
TRBV2	NA	NA	TRBJ1-1	CASSLYRTSNTEAFF	TGTGCCAGCAGTTTATACAGGACCTCGAACACTGAAGCTTTCTTT
TRBV5-1	few	NA	TRBJ1-1	CASSLEWENTEAFF	TGCGCCAGCAGCTTGGAGTGGGAAAACACTGAAGCTTTCTTT
TRBV7-2	once	TRBD2	TRBJ2-3	CASSFSGTIREYF	TGTGCCAGCAGCTTCTCCGGGACTATAAGGGAGTATTTT
TRBV19	NA	TRBD2	TRBJ2-3	CASSIPSGSTYADTQYF	TGTGCCAGTAGTATCCCTAGCGGGAGCACGTATGCAGATACGCAGTATTTT
TRBV5-6	many	NA	TRBJ1-2	CASRLVRGNYGYTF	TGTGCCAGCAGATTGGTCCGGGGGAACTATGGCTACACCTTC
TRBV7-7	few	NA	TRBJ1-6	CASSSLTANSPLHF	TGTGCTAGCAGCAGTTTAACAGCTAATTCACCCCTCCACTTT
TRBV3-1	few	NA	TRBJ2-5	CASNRLAETQYF	TGTGCCAGCAACCGACTGGCGGAGACCCAGTACTTC
TRBV11-2	few	NA	TRBJ1-1	CASRFAGSGEAFF	TGTGCCAGCAGATTTGCAGGGTCAGGTGAAGCTTTCTTT
TRBV5-1	few	TRBD1	TRBJ1-1	CASSPRTGGTNTEAFF	TGCGCCAGCAGCCCGCGGACAGGGGGCACGAACACTGAAGCTTTCTTT
TRBV7-9	few	NA	TRBJ2-6	CASSHDESGANVLTF	TGCGCCAGCAGCCATGACGAATCTGGGGCCAACGTCCTGACTTTC
TRBV29-1	NA	NA	TRBJ2-7	CSVERANEQYF	TGCAGCGTTGAAAGGGCTAATGAGCAGTACTTC
TRBV20-1	few	NA	TRBJ1-3	CSAREGRGRISGNTIYF	TGCAGTGCTAGAGAAGGTCGTGGACGGATATCTGGAAACACCATATATTTT
TRBV5-4	NA	NA	TRBJ2-1	CASSLDPGNEQFF	TGTGCCAGCAGCTTGGACCCGGGGAATGAGCAGTTCTTC
TRBV5-4	many	TRBD1	TRBJ1-2	CASSSGTGVYGYTF	TGTGCCAGCAGCTCCGGGACAGGGGTATATGGCTACACCTTC
TRBV19	few	TRBD1	TRBJ2-7	CASSPLTGWDEQYF	TGTGCCAGTAGTCCATTGACAGGGTGGGACGAGCAGTACTTC